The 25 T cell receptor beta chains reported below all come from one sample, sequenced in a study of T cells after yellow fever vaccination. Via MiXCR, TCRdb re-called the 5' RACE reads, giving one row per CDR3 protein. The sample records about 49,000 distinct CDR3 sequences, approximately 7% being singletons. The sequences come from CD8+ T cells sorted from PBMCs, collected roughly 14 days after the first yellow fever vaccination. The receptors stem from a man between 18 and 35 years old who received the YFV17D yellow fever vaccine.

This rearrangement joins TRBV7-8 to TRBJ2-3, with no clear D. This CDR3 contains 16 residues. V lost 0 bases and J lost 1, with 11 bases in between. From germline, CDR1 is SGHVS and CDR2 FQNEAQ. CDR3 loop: CASSLAYGSGTDTQYF. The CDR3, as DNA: TGTGCCAGCAGCTTAGCGTACGGGTCTGGCACAGATACGCAGTATTTT.

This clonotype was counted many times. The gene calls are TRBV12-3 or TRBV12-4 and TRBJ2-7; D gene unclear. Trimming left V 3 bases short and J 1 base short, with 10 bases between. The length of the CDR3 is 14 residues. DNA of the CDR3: TGTGCCAGCAGTTTCCCCGACGGGTCCTACGAGCAGTACTTC. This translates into CASSFPDGSYEQYF.

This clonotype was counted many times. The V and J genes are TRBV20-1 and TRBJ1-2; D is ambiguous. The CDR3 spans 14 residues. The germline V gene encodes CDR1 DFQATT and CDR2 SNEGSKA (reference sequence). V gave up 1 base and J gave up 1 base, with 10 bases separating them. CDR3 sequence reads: CSARAAENNYGYTF. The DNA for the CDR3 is TGCAGTGCTAGAGCGGCAGAAAATAACTATGGCTACACCTTC.

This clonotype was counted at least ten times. Written as DNA, the CDR3 is TGTGCCATAGGGACACCGGGTTCCAATCAGCCCCAGCATTTT. This codes for CAIGTPGSNQPQHF. The chain recombines TRBV10-3 with TRBJ1-5; D is perhaps TRBD1 (6 bases). V was shortened by 9 bases and J by 3 bases, with 15 bases between the two germline ends. Looked up from germline, CDR1 is ENHRY and CDR2 is SYGVKD. The CDR3 consists of 14 residues.

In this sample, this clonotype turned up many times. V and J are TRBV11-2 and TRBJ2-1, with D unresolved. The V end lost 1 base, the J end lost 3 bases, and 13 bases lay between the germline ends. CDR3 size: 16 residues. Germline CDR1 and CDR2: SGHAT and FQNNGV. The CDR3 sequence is CASSLVGRSSYNEQFF. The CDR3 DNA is TGTGCCAGCAGCTTAGTCGGCAGATCGAGCTACAATGAGCAGTTCTTC.

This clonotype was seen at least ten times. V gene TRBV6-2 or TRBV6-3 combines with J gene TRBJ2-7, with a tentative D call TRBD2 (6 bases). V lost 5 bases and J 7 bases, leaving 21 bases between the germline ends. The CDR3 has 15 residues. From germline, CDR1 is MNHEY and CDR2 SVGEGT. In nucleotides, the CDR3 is TGTGCCAGCAGTACCGCCGGGGCGGGGCTGAGGGAGCAGTACTTC. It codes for CASSTAGAGLREQYF.

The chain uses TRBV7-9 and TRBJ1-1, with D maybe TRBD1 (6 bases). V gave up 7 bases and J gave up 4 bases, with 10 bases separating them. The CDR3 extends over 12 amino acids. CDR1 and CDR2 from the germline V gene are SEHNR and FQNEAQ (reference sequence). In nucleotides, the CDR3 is TGTGCCAGCACCTCGGGGGCCACTGAAGCTTTCTTT. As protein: CASTSGATEAFF.

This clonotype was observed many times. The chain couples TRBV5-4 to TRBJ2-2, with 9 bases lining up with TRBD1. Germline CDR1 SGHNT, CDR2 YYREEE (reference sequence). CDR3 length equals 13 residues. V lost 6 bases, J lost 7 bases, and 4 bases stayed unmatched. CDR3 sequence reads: CASTTGGGGELFF. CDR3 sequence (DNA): TGTGCCAGCACCACAGGGGGCGGCGGGGAGCTGTTTTTT.

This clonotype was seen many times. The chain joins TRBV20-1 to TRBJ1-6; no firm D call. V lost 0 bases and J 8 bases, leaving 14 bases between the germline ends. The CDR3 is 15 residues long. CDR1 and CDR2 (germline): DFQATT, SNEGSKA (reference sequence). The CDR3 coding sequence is TGCAGTGCTAGAGATTGGGTAGTCAACCATTCACCCCTCCACTTT. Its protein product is CSARDWVVNHSPLHF.

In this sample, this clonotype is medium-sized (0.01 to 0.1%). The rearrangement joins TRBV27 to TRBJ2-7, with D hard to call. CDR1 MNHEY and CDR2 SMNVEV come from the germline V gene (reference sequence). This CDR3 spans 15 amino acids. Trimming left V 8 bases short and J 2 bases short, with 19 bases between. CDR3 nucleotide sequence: TGTGCCAGCGGGATCACCTCCCTCGGCGCCTACGAGCAGTACTTC. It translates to CASGITSLGAYEQYF.

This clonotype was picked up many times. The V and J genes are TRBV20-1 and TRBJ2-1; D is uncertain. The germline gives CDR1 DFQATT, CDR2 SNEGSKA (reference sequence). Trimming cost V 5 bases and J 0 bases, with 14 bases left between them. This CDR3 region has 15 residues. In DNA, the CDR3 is TGCAGTGCTGAGGTAGATCCGAGCTCCTACAATGAGCAGTTCTTC. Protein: CSAEVDPSSYNEQFF.

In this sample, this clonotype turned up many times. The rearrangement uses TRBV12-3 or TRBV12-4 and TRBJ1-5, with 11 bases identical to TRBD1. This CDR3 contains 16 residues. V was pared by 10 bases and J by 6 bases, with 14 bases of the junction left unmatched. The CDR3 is CATCIVGQGASQPQHF. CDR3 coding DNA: TGTGCCACCTGCATCGTCGGACAGGGGGCTTCTCAGCCCCAGCATTTT.

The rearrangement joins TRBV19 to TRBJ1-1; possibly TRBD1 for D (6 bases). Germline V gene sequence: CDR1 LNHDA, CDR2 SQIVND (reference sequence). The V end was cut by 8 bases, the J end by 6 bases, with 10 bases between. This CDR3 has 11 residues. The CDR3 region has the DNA TGTGCCAGTGTCTCAGGGGCTGAAGCTTTCTTT. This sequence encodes CASVSGAEAFF.

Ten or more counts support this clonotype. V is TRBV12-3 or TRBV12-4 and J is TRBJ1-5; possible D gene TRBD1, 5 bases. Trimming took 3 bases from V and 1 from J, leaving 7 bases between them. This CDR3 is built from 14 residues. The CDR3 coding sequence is TGTGCCAGCAGTTTGGGGGAGAGCAATCAGCCCCAGCATTTT. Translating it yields CASSLGESNQPQHF.

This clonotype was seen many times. The CDR3 loop reads CASSQDLEFSGELFF. In DNA, the CDR3 is TGCGCCAGCAGCCAAGATCTGGAGTTTTCCGGGGAGCTGTTTTTT. This sequence joins TRBV4-3 and TRBJ2-2; D is unclear. Trimming removed 0 bases from V and 6 bases from J, with 11 bases in between. The CDR3 length is 15 residues. The germline V gene has CDR1 LGHNA and CDR2 YSLEER.

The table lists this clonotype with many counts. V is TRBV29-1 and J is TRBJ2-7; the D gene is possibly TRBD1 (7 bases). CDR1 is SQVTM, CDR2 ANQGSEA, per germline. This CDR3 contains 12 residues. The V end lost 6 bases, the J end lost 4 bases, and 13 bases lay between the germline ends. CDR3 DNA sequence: TGCAGCGTGCGGGACAGTCTGTACGAGCAGTACTTC. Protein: CSVRDSLYEQYF.

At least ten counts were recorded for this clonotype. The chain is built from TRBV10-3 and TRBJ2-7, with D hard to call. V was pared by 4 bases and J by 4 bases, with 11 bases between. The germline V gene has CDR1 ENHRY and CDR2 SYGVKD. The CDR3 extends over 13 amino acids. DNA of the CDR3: TGTGCCATCAGTGGCCCGCCGGATTACGAGCAGTACTTC. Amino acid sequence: CAISGPPDYEQYF.

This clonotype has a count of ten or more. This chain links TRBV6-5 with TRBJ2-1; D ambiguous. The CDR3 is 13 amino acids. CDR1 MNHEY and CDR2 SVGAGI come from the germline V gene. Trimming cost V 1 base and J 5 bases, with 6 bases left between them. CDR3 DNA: TGTGCCAGCAGTTACTTGGGCAACAATGAGCAGTTCTTC. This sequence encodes CASSYLGNNEQFF.

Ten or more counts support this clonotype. The CDR3, as DNA: TGTGCCACCAGCAGAGCCTCTTCCCTGGGAGATACGCAGTATTTT. Amino acids: CATSRASSLGDTQYF. This rearrangement joins TRBV15 to TRBJ2-3, with D unresolved. The CDR3 is 15 amino acids. Germline CDR1 is LNHNV and CDR2 is YYDKDF (reference sequence). V was shortened by 1 base and J by 5 bases, with 13 bases between the two germline ends. The variable domain in full, with the rest retrieved from reference TRBV15 and TRBJ2-3, is DAMVIQNPRYQVTQFGKPVTLSCSQTLNHNVMYWYQQKSSQAPKLLFHYYDKDFNNEADTPDNFQSRRPNTSFCFLDIRSPGLGDTAMYLCATSRASSLGDTQYFGPGTRLTVL.

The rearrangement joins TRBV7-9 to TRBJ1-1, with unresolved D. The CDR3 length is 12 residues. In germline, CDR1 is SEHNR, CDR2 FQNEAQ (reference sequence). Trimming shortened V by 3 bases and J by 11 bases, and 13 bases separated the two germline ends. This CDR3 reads CASSFPGSNAFF. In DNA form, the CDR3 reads TGTGCCAGCAGCTTTCCGGGCAGTAATGCTTTCTTT.

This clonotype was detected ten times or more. The CDR3: CAIRGEGYQETQYF. The CDR3 DNA reads TGTGCCATCAGGGGAGAGGGTTACCAAGAGACCCAGTACTTC. This chain connects TRBV10-3 to TRBJ2-5; the D gene is possibly TRBD2 (5 bases). The V end lost 6 bases, the J end lost 0 bases, and 11 bases lay between the germline ends. Germline V gene lookup returns CDR1 ENHRY and CDR2 SYGVKD. CDR3 size: 14 residues.

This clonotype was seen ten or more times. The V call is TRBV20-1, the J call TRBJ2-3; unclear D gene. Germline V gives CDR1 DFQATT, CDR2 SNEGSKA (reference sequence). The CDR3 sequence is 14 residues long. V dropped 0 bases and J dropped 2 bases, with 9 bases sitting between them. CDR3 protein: CSAREDFLTDTQYF. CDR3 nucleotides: TGCAGTGCTAGAGAAGACTTCCTCACAGATACGCAGTATTTT.

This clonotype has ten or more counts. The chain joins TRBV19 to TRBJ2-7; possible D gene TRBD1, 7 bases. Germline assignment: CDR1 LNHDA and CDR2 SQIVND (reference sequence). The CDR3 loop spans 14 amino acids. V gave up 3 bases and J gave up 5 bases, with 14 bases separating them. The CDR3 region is CASSMTGTLNEQYF. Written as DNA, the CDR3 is TGTGCCAGTAGTATGACAGGGACTCTCAACGAGCAGTACTTC. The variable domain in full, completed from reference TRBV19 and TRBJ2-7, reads DGGITQSPKYLFRKEGQNVTLSCEQNLNHDAMYWYRQDPGQGLRLIYYSQIVNDFQKGDIAEGYSVSREKKESFPLTVTSAQKNPTAFYLCASSMTGTLNEQYFGPGTRLTVT.

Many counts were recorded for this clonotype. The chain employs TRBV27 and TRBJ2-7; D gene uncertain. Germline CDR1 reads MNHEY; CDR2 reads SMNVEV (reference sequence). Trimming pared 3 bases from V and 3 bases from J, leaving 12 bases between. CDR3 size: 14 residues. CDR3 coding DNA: TGTGCCAGCAGTTTCCGTGCCGAGATCTACGAGCAGTACTTC. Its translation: CASSFRAEIYEQYF.

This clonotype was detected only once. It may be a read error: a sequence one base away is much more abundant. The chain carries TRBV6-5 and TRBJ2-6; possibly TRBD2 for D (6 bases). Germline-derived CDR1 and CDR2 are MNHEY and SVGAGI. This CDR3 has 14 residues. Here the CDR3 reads CASSYGTGASVLTF. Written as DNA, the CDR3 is TGTGCCAGCAGTTACGGGACTGGGGCCAGCGTCCTGACTTTC.